This TCR beta chain originates from a study of T cell repertoires in cytomegalovirus infection. Looking at the study overall: CMV infection and matching HLA type were both indicated by public TCR beta signatures. General observations from the study: Dominating the ex vivo response were TCR beta clonotypes that were CMV-specific and HLA-C-restricted. Carriers of CMV plus the relevant HLA were identified by cumulative public TCR beta family frequency.

In this sample, this clonotype turned up a few times. Its specificity is unknown. Trimming cost V 6 bases and J 3 bases, with 20 bases left between them. This CDR3 is 16 amino acids long. From germline, CDR1 is SNHLY and CDR2 FYNNEI. TCRdb passed the reads through MiXCR, listing each CDR3 protein once. This sample yields about 310,000 distinct CDR3 sequences, of which around 9.6% are seen a single time; approximately 2.4% belongs to the top ten. Sequenced sample: PBMCs. This rearrangement joins TRBV2 to TRBJ2-5; the D gene is possibly TRBD1 (6 bases). This TCR was sampled from a human donor in good health (CMV status not recorded). Some clones in this sample may be carry-over from other donors' samples. The CDR3 loop is CASRDLRGNSEETQYF. The CDR3 region has the DNA TGTGCCAGCAGAGACCTAAGGGGGAACAGTGAAGAGACCCAGTACTTC.